Included here is one T cell receptor beta chain sequence, with context. The data stem from a study of control samples from healthy donors and cancer patients. This table comes from immunoSEQ multiplex PCR, and its TCRdb copy is limited to in-frame clones, with some not included. The profile shows about 57,000 clones, 94% of them singletons. The germline V gene has CDR1 LGHNA and CDR2 YSLEER. The V and J ends lost 0 bases and 2 bases respectively, with 14 bases between them. The CDR3 consists of 17 residues. This TCR came from a man aged 25-40 years in good health. This rearrangement joins TRBV4-3 to TRBJ2-1; D unclear. Source material: blood. The CDR3 sequence: CASSQEGQLTPYNEQFF. For the CDR3, the DNA is TGCGCCAGCAGCCAAGAGGGTCAGCTAACCCCCTACAATGAGCAGTTCTTC.